This T cell receptor beta chain was obtained from a study of blood T cells in healthy people across ages. Primed by a sample-barcoded 5' primer and a J-beta primer mix, a second PCR proceeded for 7 to 11 cycles. MiXCR was run by TCRdb on the 5' RACE reads, yielding one entry per CDR3 protein. The profile shows 900,000 to 950,000 distinct CDR3 sequences, 25% to 35% of them singletons. The sample holds many counts of this clonotype. This sample also belongs to another study, concerning T cells of mothers and their children. That paper notes: The output of TCR recombination is shaped by thymic selection similarly in related and unrelated pairs.

The receptor's source is a woman between 40 and 50 years old in good health. The sample comprised blood.

The CDR3 region is CASSLGASGGRTMEQYF. The CDR3 bases are TGTGCCAGCAGCTTAGGGGCTAGCGGGGGTCGGACGATGGAGCAGTACTTC. The J gene is TRBJ2-7, the V gene TRBV7-2; 10 bases map to TRBD2. Germline V gene data show CDR1 as SGHTA and CDR2 as FQGNSA. Losses at the gene ends were 1 base for V and 7 bases for J; bases not matched to a gene: 13. This CDR3 contains 17 residues.